These T cell receptor beta chains were read from a single sample in a study of blood T cell repertoires in COVID-19. Repertoires were generated with immunoSEQ multiplex PCR, while TCRdb's copy carries only in-frame clones and drops some. Of some 150,000 clones listed, 75% to 85% were seen once; the top ten hold about 6.8%. Sequenced material: peripheral blood. These receptors came from a woman aged 45 to 65 in a cohort sampled during active or convalescent COVID-19. CDR3s leave out the opening cysteine and the closing phenylalanine or tryptophan.

j_gene | v_gene | CDR3aa
TRBJ1-1 | TRBV6-6 | ASRTGYREAF
TRBJ2-5 | TRBV10-3 | AISRGLQETQY
TRBJ1-2 | TRBV16 | ASSHSQGAIGYT
TRBJ1-2 | TRBV6-5 | ASSSGGSWYGYT
TRBJ2-3 | TRBV2 | ASSLRGTKDTQY
TRBJ1-1 | TRBV24-1 | ATRQGAEAF
TRBJ2-1 | TRBV7-3 | ASSPSVTSGYNEQF
TRBJ1-1 | TRBV12-3/TRBV12-4 | ASSMDSIEAF
TRBJ1-2 | TRBV7-9 | ASSIQDPNYGYT
TRBJ1-5 | TRBV24-1 | ATSARGNQPQH